The present T cell receptor beta chain was sequenced within a study of shared clonotypes between healthy human individuals. The study, taken as a whole, reports: Naive subsets tended to show greater estimated richness than memory subsets. Shared across a few donors were around 5% of the naive CD4 clonotypes.

With respect to this clone: Its antigen is unidentified.

CD45RO+ cells plus CCR7-negative CD45RA+ TemRA cells formed CD8 memory. The J segment lost 6 bases and the V segment lost 7 bases, leaving 9 bases of the junction unmatched. The CDR3 has 15 amino acids. Looked up from germline, CDR1 is SNHLY and CDR2 is FYNNEI. Clones were sequenced by immunoSEQ multiplex PCR, and TCRdb holds only the in-frame ones, with some missing. Of under 120,000 clones in the sample, roughly 66% were seen once. Sequencing was done on a sample of memory CD8+ T cells sorted from blood. This sample's subset: CD45RO+ cells pooled with CCR7-negative TemRA cells. This chain uses TRBV2 with TRBJ1-6; 7 bases align to TRBD1. This clonotype was obtained from a woman under 40 in good health. CDR3 loop: CASNLLTGSNSPLHF. The CDR3 DNA reads as TGTGCCAGCAATTTGCTGACAGGGTCTAATTCACCCCTCCACTTT.